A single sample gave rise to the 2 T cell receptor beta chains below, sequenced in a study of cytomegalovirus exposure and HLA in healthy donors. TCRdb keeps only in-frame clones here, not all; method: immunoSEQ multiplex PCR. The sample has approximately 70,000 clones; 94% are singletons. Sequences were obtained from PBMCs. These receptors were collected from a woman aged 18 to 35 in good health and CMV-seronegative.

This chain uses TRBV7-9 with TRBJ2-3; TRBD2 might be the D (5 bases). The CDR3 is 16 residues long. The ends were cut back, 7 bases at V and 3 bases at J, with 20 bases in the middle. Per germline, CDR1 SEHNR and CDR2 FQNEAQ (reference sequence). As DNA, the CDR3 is TGTGCCAGCACCCTAACCGCGGGCCGCAGTACAGATACGCAGTATTTT. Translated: CASTLTAGRSTDTQYF.

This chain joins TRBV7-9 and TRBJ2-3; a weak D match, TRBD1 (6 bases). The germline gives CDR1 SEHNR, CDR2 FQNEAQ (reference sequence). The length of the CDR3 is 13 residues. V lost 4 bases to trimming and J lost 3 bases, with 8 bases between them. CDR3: CASSYGQTDTQYF. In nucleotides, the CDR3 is TGTGCCAGCAGCTACGGACAGACAGATACGCAGTATTTT.